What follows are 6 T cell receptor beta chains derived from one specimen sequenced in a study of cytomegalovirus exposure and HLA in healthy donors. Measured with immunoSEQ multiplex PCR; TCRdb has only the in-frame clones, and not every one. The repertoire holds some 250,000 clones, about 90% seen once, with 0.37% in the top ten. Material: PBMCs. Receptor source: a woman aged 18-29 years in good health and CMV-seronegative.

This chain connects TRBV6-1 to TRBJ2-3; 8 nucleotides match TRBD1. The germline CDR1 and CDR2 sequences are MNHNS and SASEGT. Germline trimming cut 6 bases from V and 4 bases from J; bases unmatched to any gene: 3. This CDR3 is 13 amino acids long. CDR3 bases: TGTGCCAGCAGCACCAGGGGGCCAGATACGCAGTATTTT. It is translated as CASSTRGPDTQYF.

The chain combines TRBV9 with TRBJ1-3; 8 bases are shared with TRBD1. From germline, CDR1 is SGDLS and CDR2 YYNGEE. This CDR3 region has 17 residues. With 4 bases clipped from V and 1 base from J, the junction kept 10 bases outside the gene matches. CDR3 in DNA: TGTGCCAGCAGCAGCCGGGACAGGAGTCAATCTGGAAACACCATATATTTT. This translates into CASSSRDRSQSGNTIYF.

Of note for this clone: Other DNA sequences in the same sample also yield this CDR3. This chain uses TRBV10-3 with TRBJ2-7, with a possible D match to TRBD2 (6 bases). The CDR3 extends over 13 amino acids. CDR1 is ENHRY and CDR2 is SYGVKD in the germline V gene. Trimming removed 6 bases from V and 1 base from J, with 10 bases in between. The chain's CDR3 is CAISEGTSYEQYV. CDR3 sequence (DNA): TGTGCCATCAGCGAGGGGACTTCCTACGAGCAGTACGTC.

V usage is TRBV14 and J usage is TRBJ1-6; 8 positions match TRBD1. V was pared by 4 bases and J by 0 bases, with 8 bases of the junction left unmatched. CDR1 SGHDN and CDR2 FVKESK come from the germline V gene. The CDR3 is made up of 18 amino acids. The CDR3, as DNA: TGTGCCAGCAGCCGGGACAGGACCGCTATCTCCTATAATTCACCCCTCCACTTT. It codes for CASSRDRTAISYNSPLHF.

CDR3 region: CASSLVGTGETQYF. The CDR3, as DNA: TGTGCCAGCAGCTTAGTTGGGACAGGGGAGACCCAGTACTTC. V and J are TRBV7-9 and TRBJ2-5; TRBD1 aligns across 9 bases. CDR3 length equals 14 residues. The ends lost 1 base at V and 5 bases at J; junction bases unmatched: 2. Per the germline V gene, CDR1 is SEHNR and CDR2 is FQNEAQ (reference sequence). The whole variable domain, remainder taken from reference TRBV7-9 and TRBJ2-5, is DTGVSQNPRHKITKRGQNVTFRCDPISEHNRLYWYRQTLGQGPEFLTYFQNEAQLEKSRLLSDRFSAERPKGSFSTLEIQRTEQGDSAMYLCASSLVGTGETQYFGPGTRLLVL.

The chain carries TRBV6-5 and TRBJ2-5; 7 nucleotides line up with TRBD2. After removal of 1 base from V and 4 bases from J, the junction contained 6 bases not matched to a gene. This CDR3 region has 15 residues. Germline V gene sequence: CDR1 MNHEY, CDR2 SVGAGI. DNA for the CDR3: TGTGCCAGCAGTTACTTTGGCGGGGGTTTAGAGACCCAGTACTTC. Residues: CASSYFGGGLETQYF.